The 14 T cell receptor beta chains below were found in one sample sequenced in a study of spatial heterogeneity in lung cancer. Time point defined: sample taken at primary tumor resection. Each CDR3 protein is one row after TCRdb ran MiXCR on the 5' RACE reads. Counted here are over 5,500 distinct CDR3 sequences, 7.5% to 9.5% occurring once; the ten biggest clones make up less than 20%. This specimen consisted of normal lung tissue next to the tumor, obtained at surgery. The receptors originated from a female donor with early-stage non-small cell lung cancer.

The chain uses TRBV20-1 and TRBJ2-7; possible D gene TRBD1, 5 bases. The CDR3 consists of 13 residues. Trimming cost V 6 bases and J 2 bases, with 14 bases left between them. Germline V CDR1 and CDR2: DFQATT, SNEGSKA (reference sequence). CDR3 amino acids: CSARIGVTYEQYF. DNA for the CDR3: TGCAGTGCCAGGATAGGGGTTACCTACGAGCAGTACTTC.

This clonotype was counted only a few times. The chain employs TRBV11-2 and TRBJ2-2; TRBD1 matches 8 bases. Trimming removed 4 bases from V and 0 bases from J; junction bases left unmatched: 4. The CDR3 has 16 amino acids. Germline loops: CDR1 SGHAT, CDR2 FQNNGV. The CDR3 coding sequence is TGTGCCAGCAGCTCCGAGACAGGGGCGAACACCGGGGAGCTGTTTTTT. This codes for CASSSETGANTGELFF.

This clonotype is classed as medium-sized. The chain recombines TRBV7-9 with TRBJ1-2; 11 bases are shared with TRBD1. The CDR3 sequence is 15 residues long. With 7 bases clipped from V and 0 bases from J, the junction kept 4 bases outside the gene matches. In germline, CDR1 is SEHNR, CDR2 FQNEAQ (reference sequence). The CDR3 region is CASTGTGGANYGYTF. As DNA, the CDR3 is TGTGCCAGCACCGGGACAGGGGGAGCTAACTATGGCTACACCTTC.

This clonotype was observed at least ten times. The CDR3: CASSVGTGISYEQYF. In nucleotides, the CDR3 is TGTGCCAGCAGCGTGGGGACAGGGATCTCCTACGAGCAGTACTTC. The gene calls are TRBV9 and TRBJ2-7; TRBD1 agrees at 9 bases. The J segment lost 0 bases and the V segment lost 2 bases, leaving 3 bases of the junction unmatched. The germline CDR1 and CDR2 sequences are SGDLS and YYNGEE. CDR3 length equals 15 residues.

This clonotype appeared a few times. The J gene is TRBJ1-2, the V gene TRBV28; TRBD1 matches at 7 bases. This CDR3 region has 14 residues. The V segment lost 6 bases and the J segment 1 base; nucleotides outside the gene matches: 5. Per the germline V gene, CDR1 is MDHEN and CDR2 is SYDVKM. CDR3 nucleotide sequence: TGTGCCAGCAGGATACAGGGGTATAACTATGGCTACACCTTC. Translation gives CASRIQGYNYGYTF.

A note on this clonotype: This may stem from a read error, because a much larger clone lies one nucleotide away. The chain joins TRBV28 to TRBJ1-6, with D maybe TRBD1 (5 bases). CDR3 size: 14 residues. The germline gives CDR1 MDHEN, CDR2 SYDVKM. CDR3 bases: TGTGCCAGCAGTTTTGTCCGGGGACGATCACCCCTCCGCTTT. Encoded protein: CASSFVRGRSPLRF.

This clonotype came up many times. This chain connects TRBV6-5 to TRBJ1-5; no definite D call. V dropped 3 bases and J dropped 6 bases, with 12 bases sitting between them. The V gene's germline CDR1 is MNHEY and CDR2 SVGAGI. This CDR3 is built from 14 residues. The CDR3 bases are TGTGCCAGCAGTTATACCCTCGGGCCTCAGCCCCAGCATTTT. Its translation is CASSYTLGPQPQHF.

There are a few counts of this clonotype. V gene TRBV20-1 combines with J gene TRBJ1-4, with a possible D match to TRBD1 (5 bases). The V gene's germline CDR1 is DFQATT and CDR2 SNEGSKA (reference sequence). Trimming pared 6 bases from V and 0 bases from J, leaving 17 bases between. The CDR3 sequence is 16 residues long. The CDR3 loop is CSASPGTYSTNEKLFF. The CDR3, as DNA: TGCAGTGCATCACCGGGGACCTATTCAACTAATGAAAAACTGTTTTTT.

A remark on this clonotype: This clone may be a read error of a much larger clone one base away. The chain couples TRBV6-1 to TRBJ1-6; no definite D call. The CDR3 has 11 residues. CDR1 MNHNS and CDR2 SASEGT come from the germline V gene. The V gene lost 3 bases and the J gene lost 11 bases, with 5 bases spanning the gap. The CDR3 loop reads CASSDAPPLHF. CDR3 coding DNA: TGTGCCAGCAGTGACGCGCCACCCCTCCACTTT.

The chain recombines TRBV14 with TRBJ2-1; 7 nucleotides line up with TRBD1. CDR1 is SGHDN and CDR2 is FVKESK in the germline V gene. V shed 1 base, J shed 1 base, and the junction held 7 bases outside the gene matches. This CDR3 is 17 amino acids long. The CDR3 is CASSQGLGQESYNEQFF. For the CDR3, the DNA is TGTGCCAGCAGCCAAGGTCTCGGACAGGAGTCCTACAATGAGCAGTTCTTC.

Comments on this clonotype: This may come from a read error, since a much larger clone is one base off. This sequence joins TRBV12-3 or TRBV12-4 and TRBJ2-5; TRBD1 might be the D (5 bases). V dropped 2 bases and J dropped 2 bases, with 9 bases sitting between them. The CDR3 totals 14 residues. The CDR3 DNA follows: TGTGCCAGCAGTTTACCAGACAGTCAAGAGACCCAGTACTTC. Translating it yields CASSLPDSQETQYF.

This clonotype is deemed medium-sized. This chain connects TRBV2 to TRBJ1-1; D is unclear. Germline V lookup: CDR1 SNHLY, CDR2 FYNNEI. V dropped 4 bases and J dropped 1 base, with 4 bases sitting between them. The CDR3 is 12 residues long. The CDR3 nucleotides read TGTGCCAGCAGTGTAGGGAACACTGAAGCTTTCTTT. This translates into CASSVGNTEAFF.

This clonotype has a count of ten or more. The chain is built from TRBV7-9 and TRBJ2-6; D is undetermined. With 4 bases removed from V and 0 bases from J, the gap between germline ends came to 4 bases. The CDR3 sequence is 14 residues long. Per the germline V gene, CDR1 is SEHNR and CDR2 is FQNEAQ (reference sequence). DNA for the CDR3: TGTGCCAGCAGCTCCCTCTCTGGGGCCAACGTCCTGACTTTC. Translation: CASSSLSGANVLTF.

This chain uses TRBV4-2 with TRBJ2-7; D remains ambiguous. The CDR3 runs to 14 residues. Trimming stripped 3 bases from V and 4 bases from J, with 13 bases between. Germline V gene sequence: CDR1 LGHNA, CDR2 YNFKEQ. CDR3 coding DNA: TGTGCCAGCAGCCAGGAAATCGGGCGGTACGAGCAGTACTTC. Translated, it gives CASSQEIGRYEQYF.